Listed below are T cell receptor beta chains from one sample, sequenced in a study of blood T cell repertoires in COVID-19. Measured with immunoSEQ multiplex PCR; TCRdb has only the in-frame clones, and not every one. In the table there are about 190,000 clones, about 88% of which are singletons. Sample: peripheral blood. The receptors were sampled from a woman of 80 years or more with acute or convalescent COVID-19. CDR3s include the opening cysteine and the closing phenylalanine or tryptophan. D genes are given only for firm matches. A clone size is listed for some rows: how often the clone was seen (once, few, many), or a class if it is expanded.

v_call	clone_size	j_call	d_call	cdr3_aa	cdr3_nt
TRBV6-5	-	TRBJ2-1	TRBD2	CASSQGLAYNEQFF	TGTGCCAGCAGCCAGGGACTAGCCTACAATGAGCAGTTCTTC
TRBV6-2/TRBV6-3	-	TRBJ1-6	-	CASSTPRQSSYNSPLHF	TGTGCCAGCAGCACTCCTCGACAGAGCTCCTATAATTCACCCCTCCACTTT
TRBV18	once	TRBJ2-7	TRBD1	CASSKGATPYEQYF	TGTGCCAGCTCAAAGGGGGCGACCCCCTACGAGCAGTACTTC
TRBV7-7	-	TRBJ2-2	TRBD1	CASSPRTGDGELFF	TGTGCTAGCAGCCCGCGGACAGGGGACGGGGAGCTGTTTTTT
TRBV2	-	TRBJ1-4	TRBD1	CASRRTGLATNEKLFF	TGTGCCAGCAGGAGGACAGGGCTTGCAACTAATGAAAAACTGTTTTTT
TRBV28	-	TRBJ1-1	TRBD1	CASSRDRWNTEAFF	TGTGCCAGCAGCAGGGACAGGTGGAACACTGAAGCTTTCTTT
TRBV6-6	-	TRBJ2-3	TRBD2	CASRTGLATDTQYF	TGTGCCAGCAGGACGGGACTAGCGACAGATACGCAGTATTTT
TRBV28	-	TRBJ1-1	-	CASSLVRGNTEAFF	TGTGCCAGCAGTTTGGTTAGGGGTAACACTGAAGCTTTCTTT
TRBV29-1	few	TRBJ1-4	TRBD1	CSVAGGAGEKLFF	TGCAGCGTCGCAGGGGGCGCAGGGGAAAAACTGTTTTTT
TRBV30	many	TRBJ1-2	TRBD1	CAWSETGGGYGYTF	TGTGCCTGGAGTGAGACAGGGGGCGGCTATGGCTACACCTTC
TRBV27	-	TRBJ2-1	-	CASSPGGQPYNEQFF	TGTGCCAGCAGTCCAGGAGGACAGCCCTACAATGAGCAGTTCTTC
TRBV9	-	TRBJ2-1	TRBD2	CASSGILAGSYNEQFF	TGTGCCAGCAGCGGAATACTAGCGGGATCCTACAATGAGCAGTTCTTC
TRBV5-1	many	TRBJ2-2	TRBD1	CASTPFPGTATGELFF	TGCGCCAGCACCCCCTTCCCCGGGACAGCCACCGGGGAGCTGTTTTTT
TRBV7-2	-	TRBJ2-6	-	CASTRQSSGANVLTF	TGTGCCAGCACCCGACAGAGCTCTGGGGCCAACGTCCTGACTTTC
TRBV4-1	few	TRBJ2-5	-	CASSPERGETQYF	TGCGCCAGCAGCCCAGAACGCGGGGAGACCCAGTACTTC
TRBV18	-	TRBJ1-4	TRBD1	CASSPLGTGASPSTNEKLFF	TGTGCCAGCTCACCCCTCGGGACAGGGGCAAGTCCTTCAACTAATGAAAAACTGTTTTTT
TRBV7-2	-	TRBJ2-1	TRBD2	CASSLGLAVYNEQFF	TGTGCCAGCAGCCTCGGACTAGCGGTATACAATGAGCAGTTCTTC
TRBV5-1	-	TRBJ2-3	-	CASSLEGLTDTQYF	TGCGCCAGCAGCTTAGAGGGACTCACAGATACGCAGTATTTT
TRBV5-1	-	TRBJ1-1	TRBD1	CASSLPRTGGGGDTEAFF	TGCGCCAGCAGCTTGCCACGGACAGGGGGCGGCGGGGACACTGAAGCTTTCTTT
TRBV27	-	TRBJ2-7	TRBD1	CASSIRTGGYEQYF	TGTGCCAGCAGTATACGGACAGGGGGCTACGAGCAGTACTTC
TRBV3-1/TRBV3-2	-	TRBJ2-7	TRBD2	CASSQDTGTSSYEQYF	TGTGCCAGCAGCCAAGATACTGGGACTAGCTCCTACGAGCAGTACTTC
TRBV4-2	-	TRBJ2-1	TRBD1	CASSQDLRQGYNEQFF	TGTGCCAGCAGCCAAGATCTAAGACAGGGCTACAATGAGCAGTTCTTC
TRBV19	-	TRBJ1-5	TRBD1	CASTDRVAQPQHF	TGTGCCAGTACTGACAGGGTTGCTCAGCCCCAGCATTTT
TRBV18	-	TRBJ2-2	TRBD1	CASSEVRDRGGSGELFF	TGTGCCAGCTCCGAAGTCCGGGACAGGGGAGGGTCCGGGGAGCTGTTTTTT
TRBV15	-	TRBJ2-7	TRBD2	CATSNAAGGWEQYF	TGTGCCACCAGCAACGCAGCGGGAGGATGGGAGCAGTACTTC
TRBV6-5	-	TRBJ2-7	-	CASSYGWGAYEQYF	TGTGCCAGCAGTTACGGCTGGGGGGCCTACGAGCAGTACTTC
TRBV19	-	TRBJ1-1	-	CASSVGLGRLYTEAFF	TGTGCCAGTAGCGTTGGGTTGGGGAGATTGTACACTGAAGCTTTCTTT
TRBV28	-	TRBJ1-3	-	CASSFVISSGNTIYF	TGTGCCAGCAGTTTTGTTATTAGCTCTGGAAACACCATATATTTT
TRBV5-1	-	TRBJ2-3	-	CASSFEDRPGTDTQYF	TGCGCCAGCAGCTTCGAAGACAGGCCGGGCACAGATACGCAGTATTTT
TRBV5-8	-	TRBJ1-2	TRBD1	CASSSTGFYGYTF	TGTGCCAGCAGCTCGACAGGGTTCTATGGCTACACCTTC
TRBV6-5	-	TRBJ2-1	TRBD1	CASRRTGSYNEQFF	TGTGCCAGCAGGCGGACAGGCTCCTACAATGAGCAGTTCTTC
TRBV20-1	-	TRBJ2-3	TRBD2	CSASRAGLGGTDTQYF	TGCAGTGCTAGTCGGGCGGGACTGGGGGGGACAGATACGCAGTATTTT
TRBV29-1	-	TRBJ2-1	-	CSATNRLNEQFF	TGCAGCGCCACCAATCGACTCAATGAGCAGTTCTTC
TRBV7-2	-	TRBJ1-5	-	CASSFLTASNQPQHF	TGTGCCAGCAGCTTCCTGACAGCCAGTAATCAGCCCCAGCATTTT
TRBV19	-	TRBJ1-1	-	CASIPHRSGNTEAFF	TGTGCCAGTATTCCCCACAGGTCGGGGAACACTGAAGCTTTCTTT
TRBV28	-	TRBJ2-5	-	CASSLWEPGQETQYF	TGTGCCAGCAGTTTATGGGAGCCGGGGCAAGAGACCCAGTACTTC
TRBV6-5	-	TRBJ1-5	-	CASSYRGSQPQHF	TGTGCCAGCAGTTACCGGGGAAGTCAGCCCCAGCATTTT